The next 17 T cell receptor beta chains were all read from a single sample in a study of blood T cell repertoires in COVID-19 (dated by TCRdb to about 2020). The library was prepared using the immunoSEQ multiplex PCR assay. Imported from immuneACCESS, the table was reduced by TCRdb to in-frame sequences with V and J called. These copies leave out some clones; in studies compared against another copy, an unresolved V gene accounts for under half, and the cause of the remainder is not known. The sample contains about 170,000 clones, roughly four fifths of them found a single time. The ten largest clones add up to about 12% of the sample. The sequencing input was PBMCs or T cells enriched from blood (not recorded which). The receptors here all came from a man between 45 and 60 years old who had recovered from COVID-19.

The chain uses TRBV19 and TRBJ1-2, with D possibly TRBD1 on 5 matching bases. The V end lost 5 bases, the J end lost 6 bases, and 10 bases lay between the germline ends. Germline V gene data show CDR1 as LNHDA and CDR2 as SQIVND (reference sequence). The CDR3 totals 12 residues. CDR3 sequence: CASSHTGDGYTF. CDR3 DNA: TGTGCCAGTAGTCACACGGGGGATGGCTACACCTTC.

This clone was counted only a few times. The chain combines TRBV5-1 with TRBJ1-6, with 9 bases matching TRBD1. The trim removed 4 bases at V and 10 bases at J, leaving 15 bases unmatched. The CDR3 is 17 residues long. The germline V gene encodes CDR1 SGHRS and CDR2 YFSETQ. The CDR3, as DNA: TGCGCCAGCAGCCCCGAGTTAAACAGGGGGCGGGGGTCACCCCTCCACTTT. This translates into CASSPELNRGRGSPLHF.

The V gene is TRBV6-5, the J gene TRBJ1-4; TRBD1 matches 8 bases. V shed 4 bases and J 8 bases; nucleotides not matched to a gene: 6. Germline assignment: CDR1 MNHEY and CDR2 SVGAGI. The CDR3 length is 14 residues. In DNA, the CDR3 is TGTGCCAGCAGTTCGTGGACAGGGTACGAAAAACTGTTTTTT. Translating gives CASSSWTGYEKLFF.

A few counts support this clone. The CDR3 DNA sequence: TGTGCCAGCTCATCAGGGACTAGCGGCACCGGGGAGCTGTTTTTT. Translated: CASSSGTSGTGELFF. The J gene is TRBJ2-2, the V gene TRBV18; 11 bases map to TRBD2. The CDR3 has 15 amino acids. V shed 5 bases and J 4 bases; nucleotides not matched to a gene: 3. Looked up from germline, CDR1 is KGHSH and CDR2 is LQKENI.

The chain couples TRBV2 to TRBJ1-5, with a weak D call TRBD1 (6 bases). The V and J ends lost 8 bases and 3 bases respectively, with 14 bases between them. The CDR3 loop spans 14 amino acids. Germline V CDR1 and CDR2: SNHLY, FYNNEI. The CDR3 region is CASRSDSFNQPQHF. The CDR3 region has the DNA TGTGCCAGCCGCTCGGACAGTTTCAATCAGCCCCAGCATTTT.

Remarks on this clone: The sample contains more than one DNA sequence encoding this CDR3. The chain employs TRBV5-5 and TRBJ1-6; 9 bases agree with TRBD1. Germline loops: CDR1 SGHKS, CDR2 YYEKEE (reference sequence). The CDR3 has 16 residues. The junction had 4 bases not matched to a gene; V was cut back by 2 bases and J by 4 bases. CDR3 sequence: CASSFGQGFYNSPLHF. CDR3 nucleotides: TGTGCCAGCAGCTTCGGACAGGGGTTTTATAATTCACCCCTCCACTTT.

The rearrangement links TRBV29-1 to TRBJ1-1, with D perhaps TRBD1 (6 bases). The CDR3 runs to 15 residues. The V end lost 6 bases, the J end lost 11 bases, and 28 bases lay between the germline ends. CDR1 and CDR2 (germline): SQVTM, ANQGSEA. CDR3 nucleotides: TGCAGCGTGGCCCCTTTGCTGAGGGGAGGGGGTTCGGCTTTCTTT. Protein sequence: CSVAPLLRGGGSAFF.

V and J are TRBV7-9 and TRBJ2-1; 7 bases are a match to TRBD1. Trimming at V came to 5 bases and at J to 4 bases, leaving 8 bases not matched to a gene. The CDR3 is 15 residues long. Germline loops: CDR1 SEHNR, CDR2 FQNEAQ (reference sequence). In nucleotides, the CDR3 is TGTGCCAGCAGCAAACAGGGGACCGCGTACAATGAGCAGTTCTTC. It codes for CASSKQGTAYNEQFF. Complete variable domain (other parts from reference TRBV7-9 and TRBJ2-1): DTGVSQNPRHKITKRGQNVTFRCDPISEHNRLYWYRQTLGQGPEFLTYFQNEAQLEKSRLLSDRFSAERPKGSFSTLEIQRTEQGDSAMYLCASSKQGTAYNEQFFGPGTRLTVL.

The chain employs TRBV12-3 or TRBV12-4 and TRBJ2-3; D not resolved. V lost 7 bases, J lost 6 bases, and 11 bases lay in between. The CDR3 loop spans 12 amino acids. This chain's CDR3 is CASTSVGDTQYF. The CDR3 coding sequence is TGTGCCAGCACCTCAGTCGGGGATACGCAGTATTTT.

CDR3 coding DNA: TGTGCCAGCACCTTCGGGACAGCTAACTATGGCTACACCTTC. Its protein is CASTFGTANYGYTF. J is TRBJ1-2 and V is TRBV7-2; the match to TRBD1 covers 7 bases. The germline V gene encodes CDR1 SGHTA and CDR2 FQGNSA. The ends lost 7 bases at V and 0 bases at J; junction bases unmatched: 5. The length of the CDR3 is 14 residues.

The genes are TRBV2 and TRBJ2-5, with a weak D call TRBD1 (5 bases). Between the trimmed V and J ends, which lost 7 bases and 4 bases, there was a span of 13 bases. There are 13 residues in the CDR3. Per the germline V gene, CDR1 is SNHLY and CDR2 is FYNNEI. The CDR3: CASIGARRETQYF. The CDR3 bases are TGTGCCAGCATAGGGGCAAGGAGAGAGACCCAGTACTTC.

The chain combines TRBV6-1 with TRBJ1-6, with D perhaps TRBD1 (5 bases). Per germline, CDR1 MNHNS and CDR2 SASEGT. The CDR3 is 14 amino acids. V was pared by 3 bases and J by 10 bases, with 13 bases between. The CDR3 spells CASSDQGFVSPLHF. The CDR3 DNA reads TGTGCCAGCAGTGACCAGGGCTTCGTCTCACCCCTCCACTTT.

The gene calls are TRBV7-8 and TRBJ1-6; TRBD1 is a possible D gene (5 bases). Trimming took 1 base from V and 1 from J, leaving 17 bases between them. The CDR3 consists of 19 residues. The germline V gene has CDR1 SGHVS and CDR2 FQNEAQ. The CDR3 nucleotides read TGTGCCAGCAGCTTAGGAGCGCGGCAGGGCCCATCCTATAATTCACCCCTCCACTTT. It codes for CASSLGARQGPSYNSPLHF.

The V and J genes are TRBV28 and TRBJ1-3; D is undetermined. V lost 3 bases, J lost 2 bases, and 11 bases lay in between. Per germline, CDR1 MDHEN and CDR2 SYDVKM. This CDR3 comprises 15 residues. As DNA, the CDR3 is TGTGCCAGCAGTTTTTCAGGCTTAGCTGGAAACACCATATATTTT. Protein: CASSFSGLAGNTIYF. The whole variable domain, filled in from reference TRBV28 and TRBJ1-3, reads DVKVTQSSRYLVKRTGEKVFLECVQDMDHENMFWYRQDPGLGLRLIYFSYDVKMKEKGDIPEGYSVSREKKERFSLILESASTNQTSMYLCASSFSGLAGNTIYFGEGSWLTVV.

The gene calls are TRBV7-2 and TRBJ1-4, with 7 bases that match TRBD1. The CDR3 sequence is 16 residues long. Germline V gene sequence: CDR1 SGHTA, CDR2 FQGNSA. Trimming cost V 5 bases and J 0 bases; bases outside gene matches: 6. CDR3 sequence reads: CASSRYRGPTNEKLFF. The DNA for the CDR3 is TGTGCCAGCAGCAGGTACAGGGGCCCAACTAATGAAAAACTGTTTTTT.

The chain couples TRBV19 to TRBJ1-1; 11 bases line up with TRBD1. Germline V lookup: CDR1 LNHDA, CDR2 SQIVND (reference sequence). This CDR3 is 15 amino acids long. Trimming cost V 5 bases and J 5 bases; bases outside gene matches: 7. CDR3 protein: CASSSPGQGVTEAFF. The CDR3 DNA reads TGTGCCAGTAGTTCCCCGGGACAGGGGGTAACTGAAGCTTTCTTT.

V gene TRBV5-1 combines with J gene TRBJ2-7; 11 bases line up with TRBD1. Germline lookup yields CDR1 SGHRS and CDR2 YFSETQ. CDR3 length equals 14 residues. After removal of 4 bases from V and 2 bases from J, the junction contained 2 bases not matched to a gene. The CDR3, as DNA: TGCGCCAGCAGCGCGGACAGGGGGCCCTACGAGCAGTACTTC. Amino acids: CASSADRGPYEQYF.